This T cell receptor beta chain was captured in a study of T cell repertoires in cytomegalovirus infection (dated by TCRdb to between 2017 and 2020). The study in broad terms: Recently identified HLA-C-restricted CMV epitopes, whose presentation resists viral immunomodulation, were targeted by peptide stimulations together with well-studied HLA-B-restricted epitopes. Donor HLA type was relevant to the analysis, because carriage of CMV infection together with the matching HLA type was indicated by public TCR beta signatures.

For sequencing, an Illumina HiSeq 1500 was employed. TCRdb reprocessed the public reads (quality trimming at Q25 with fastp, clone calling with MiXCR) and kept in-frame beta chains. For every CDR3 protein sequence, its rows merge into one entry that carries the most common genes and DNA. In all, the sample holds about 83,000 distinct CDR3 sequences, and 45% to 55% of those were seen once. The ten largest clones add up to over 85% of the sample. V loses 4 bases at its end and J loses 5 bases; junction bases beyond the gene matches: 1. Spanning cysteine to phenylalanine, the CDR3 consists of 12 amino acids. Only CDR3 DNA is held: 36 bases, read in frame from base 1. Taken from the germline V gene (reference sequence), the CDR1 and CDR2 loops are SEHNR and FQNEAQ. At least ten counts were recorded for this clonotype. The specificity of this receptor is unknown. Per-nucleotide qualities are absent, and no much larger clonotype sits a single base away.

Interpreted using the paper, the treatment or condition label stands for: in vitro stimulation with specific CMV peptide epitopes to enrich CMV-specific T cells. The investigation overall reported the following: In the ex vivo response, HLA-C-restricted CMV-specific TCR beta clonotypes were dominant, and in two of eight donors the single most frequent clonotype came from this HLA-C-restricted group. In both this cohort and an independent approximately 350-donor cohort, the cumulative frequency of public TCR beta family members distinguished carriers of CMV infection plus the relevant HLA type.

The sequence joins TRBV7-9 to TRBJ1-1; 7 central nucleotides agree with TRBD1. The receptor was isolated from a human donor in good health (CMV status not recorded). Some clones in this sample may be carry-over from other donors' samples. The sample in question was CD8+ T cells from cultured PBMCs, obtained from culture after CMV antigen stimulation. The DNA is TGTGCCAGCAGCTCCAGGGGGACTGAAGCTTTCTTT. This gives the protein CASSSRGTEAFF.